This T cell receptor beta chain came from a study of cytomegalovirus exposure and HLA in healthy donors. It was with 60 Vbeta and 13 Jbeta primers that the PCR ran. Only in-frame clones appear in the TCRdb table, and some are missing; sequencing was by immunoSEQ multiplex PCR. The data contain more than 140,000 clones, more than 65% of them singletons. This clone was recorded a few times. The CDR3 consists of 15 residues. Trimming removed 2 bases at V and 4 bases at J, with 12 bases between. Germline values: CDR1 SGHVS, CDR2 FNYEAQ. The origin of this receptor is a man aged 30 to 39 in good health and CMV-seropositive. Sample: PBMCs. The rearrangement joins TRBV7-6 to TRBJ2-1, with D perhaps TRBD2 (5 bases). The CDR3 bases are TGTGCCAGCAGCTTATTTGGGTCGGGGTACAATGAGCAGTTCTTC. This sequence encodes CASSLFGSGYNEQFF.